This record covers a single T cell receptor beta chain. This record comes from a study of blood T cell repertoires in COVID-19. The assay was immunoSEQ multiplex PCR, and TCRdb's table has in-frame clones only and misses some. This table holds 200,000 or so clones, about 85% found once. Germline assignment: CDR1 LGHDT and CDR2 YNNKEL (reference sequence). This CDR3 has 16 amino acids. V lost 1 base and J lost 8, with 19 bases in between. The rearrangement joins TRBV3-1 (or the pseudogene TRBV3-2) to TRBJ2-3, with a possible D match to TRBD2 (6 bases). The sample comprised peripheral blood. This receptor was identified in a man aged 70 or older with acute or convalescent COVID-19. The CDR3 spells CASSQVSGTEEGTQYF. The CDR3 bases are TGTGCCAGCAGCCAAGTATCCGGGACTGAGGAGGGTACGCAGTATTTT.